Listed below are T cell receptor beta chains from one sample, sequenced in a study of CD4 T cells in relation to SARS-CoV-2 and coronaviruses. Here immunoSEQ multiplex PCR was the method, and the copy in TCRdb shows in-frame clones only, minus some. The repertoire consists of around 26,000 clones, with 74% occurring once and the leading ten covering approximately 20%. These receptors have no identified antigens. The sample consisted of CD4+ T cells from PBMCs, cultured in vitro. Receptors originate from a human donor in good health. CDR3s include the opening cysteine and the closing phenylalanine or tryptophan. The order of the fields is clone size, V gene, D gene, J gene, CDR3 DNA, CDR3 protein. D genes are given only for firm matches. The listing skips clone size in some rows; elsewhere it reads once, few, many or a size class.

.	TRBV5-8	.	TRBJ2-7	TGTGCCAGCACTGGGGAGGGGGCTACGGACGAGCAGTACTTC	CASTGEGATDEQYF
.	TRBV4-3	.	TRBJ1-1	TGCGCCAGCAGCCAACATGCCTCACCCAACACTGAAGCTTTCTTT	CASSQHASPNTEAFF
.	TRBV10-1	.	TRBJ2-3	TGCGCCAGCAGTGAAAGCGGCACGGACCCAGATACGCAGTATTTT	CASSESGTDPDTQYF
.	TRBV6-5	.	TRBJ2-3	TGTGCCAGCAGTTACTCGAACAGGCAGGGAGATACGCAGTATTTT	CASSYSNRQGDTQYF
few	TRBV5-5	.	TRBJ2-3	TGTGCCAGCAGCTTGGGTCTAGTCGGGGCCACAGATACGCAGTATTTT	CASSLGLVGATDTQYF
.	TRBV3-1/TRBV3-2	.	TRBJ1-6	TGTGCCAGCAGCCACGAAGAGGGTTCCCTCCACTTT	CASSHEEGSLHF
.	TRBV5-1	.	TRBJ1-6	TGCGCCAGCAGCTTGCTACGAGCACAGGGTTCCCTCCACTTT	CASSLLRAQGSLHF
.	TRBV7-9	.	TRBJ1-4	TGTGCCAGCAGCTTAAACGGGGGTCAAAGGCTGTTTTTT	CASSLNGGQRLFF
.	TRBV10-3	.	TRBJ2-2	TGTGCCATCAAGGGACCGAACACCGGGGAGCTGTTTTTT	CAIKGPNTGELFF
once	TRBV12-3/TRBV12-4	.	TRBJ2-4	TGTGCCAGCAGTTTCGAAAGCATTCAGTACTTC	CASSFESIQYF
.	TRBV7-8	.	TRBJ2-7	TGTGCCAGCAGCTCGTCCCCACGGCACGAGCAGTACTTC	CASSSSPRHEQYF
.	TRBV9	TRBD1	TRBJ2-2	TGTGCCAGCAGCGTGGGTTGGACAGGCACCGGGGAGCTGTTTTTT	CASSVGWTGTGELFF
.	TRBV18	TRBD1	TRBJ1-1	TGTGCCAGCTCACCGGTTGAGACAGGGAAGACTGAAGCTTTCTTT	CASSPVETGKTEAFF
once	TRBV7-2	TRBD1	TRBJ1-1	TGTGCCAGCAGCTTCGGGACAGCTAGGAACACTGAAGCTTTCTTT	CASSFGTARNTEAFF
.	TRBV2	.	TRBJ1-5	TGTGCCAGCAGTGGTGTCGGCGGGATTCAGCCCCAGCATTTT	CASSGVGGIQPQHF
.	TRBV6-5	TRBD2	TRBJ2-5	TGTGCCAGCAGTTACCGAGATAGCGGGGGAGGAGAGACCCAGTACTTC	CASSYRDSGGGETQYF
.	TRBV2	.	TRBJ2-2	TGTGCCAGCAGTGTGACTACTGGGGAGCTGTTTTTT	CASSVTTGELFF
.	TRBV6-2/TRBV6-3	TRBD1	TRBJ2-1	TGTGCCAGCAGTTACTTCCGGGACAGGCCATACAATGAGCAGTTCTTC	CASSYFRDRPYNEQFF
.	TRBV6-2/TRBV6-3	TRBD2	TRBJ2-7	TGTGCCAGCAGTTATGTAGCGGGAGAGGGCTACGAGCAGTACTTC	CASSYVAGEGYEQYF
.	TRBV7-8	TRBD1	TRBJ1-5	TGTGCCAGCAGCTGGGGAGGGGGCGCGGGCAATCAGCCCCAGCATTTT	CASSWGGGAGNQPQHF
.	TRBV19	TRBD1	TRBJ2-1	TGTGCCAGTAGTATTCTGACCGGGACAGGGGGCTTGGATGAGCAGTTCTTC	CASSILTGTGGLDEQFF
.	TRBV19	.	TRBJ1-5	TGTGCCAGTAGGGGGGAGGGCAGGAATCAGCCCCAGCATTTT	CASRGEGRNQPQHF
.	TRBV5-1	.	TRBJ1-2	TGCGCCAGCAGCTTGGGGGCAGAATATGGCTACACCTTC	CASSLGAEYGYTF
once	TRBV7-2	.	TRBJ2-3	TGTGCCAGCAGCTTAGGGGGGATTGCAGATACGCAGTATTTT	CASSLGGIADTQYF
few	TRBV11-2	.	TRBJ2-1	TGTGCCAGCAGCGAGTTACGAGGGCCGAATGAGCAGTTCTTC	CASSELRGPNEQFF
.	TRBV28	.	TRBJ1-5	TGTGCCAGCGGACCTCCGGGTTACAATCAGCCCCAGCATTTT	CASGPPGYNQPQHF
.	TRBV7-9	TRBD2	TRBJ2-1	TGTGCCAGCAGCTTAACTAGCGGGGCAACTGAGCAGTTCTTC	CASSLTSGATEQFF
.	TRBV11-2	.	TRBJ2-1	TGTGCCAGCAGCTTAGAACCGGGACCCTACAATGAGCAGTTCTTC	CASSLEPGPYNEQFF
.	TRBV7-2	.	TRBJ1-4	TGTGCCAGCAGCTTAGGGAGTACGGCTAATGAAAAACTGTTTTTT	CASSLGSTANEKLFF
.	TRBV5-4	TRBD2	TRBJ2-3	TGTGCCAGCAGCTTCAAGCGGGGGGGGCCAGATACGCAGTATTTT	CASSFKRGGPDTQYF
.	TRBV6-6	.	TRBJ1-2	TGTGCCAGCAGTCCACCTGCCAAGGGCTATGGCTACACCTTC	CASSPPAKGYGYTF
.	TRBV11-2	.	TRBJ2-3	TGTGCCAGCACCTGGGGAGATACGCAGTATTTT	CASTWGDTQYF
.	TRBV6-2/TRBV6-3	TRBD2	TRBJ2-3	TGTGCCAGCAGTTATGACCCCCCACTAGCGGGGGGACAAGATACGCAGTATTTT	CASSYDPPLAGGQDTQYF
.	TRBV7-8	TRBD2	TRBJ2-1	TGTGCCAGCAGCTTTTCACTAGCGGGGGGGGCTCCGAAAAAGCAGTTCTTC	CASSFSLAGGAPKKQFF
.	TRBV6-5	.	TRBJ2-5	TGTGCCAGCATCCTATCTCGGGCGAAGACCCAGTACTTC	CASILSRAKTQYF
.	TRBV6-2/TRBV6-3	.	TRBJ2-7	TGTGCCAGCAGTTACCCGAACGCCCGGGTCGGCATCGGCGAGCAGTACTTC	CASSYPNARVGIGEQYF
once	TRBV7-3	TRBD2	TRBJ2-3	TGTGCCAGCAGCCCAACCGGGACTAGAGGTGGTGGCCCCACAGATACGCAGTATTTT	CASSPTGTRGGGPTDTQYF
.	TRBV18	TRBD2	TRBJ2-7	TGTGCCAGCTCACCGACTAGCGGGAGTTCGGGCGAGCAGTACTTC	CASSPTSGSSGEQYF
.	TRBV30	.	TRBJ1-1	TGTGCCTGGAGGGGGGGACTGAACACTGAAGCTTTCTTT	CAWRGGLNTEAFF
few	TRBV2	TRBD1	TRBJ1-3	TGTGCCAGCAGTGAAGGCAGGGGGTCTGGAAACACCATATATTTT	CASSEGRGSGNTIYF
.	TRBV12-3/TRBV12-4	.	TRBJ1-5	TGTGCCAGCCACGCAGGCCCCGGTGGGCCCCAGCATTTT	CASHAGPGGPQHF